The entry below gives a single T cell receptor beta chain sequence along with its context. V was trimmed by 5 bases and J by 5 bases, leaving 18 bases between them. This CDR3 is built from 14 residues. Looked up from germline, CDR1 is DFQATT and CDR2 is SNEGSKA (reference sequence). TCRdb re-called the RT-PCR reads through MiXCR, storing one row per CDR3 protein. The sample consists of about 680,000 distinct CDR3 sequences, 13% to 15% of them appearing once. The receptor comes from a female donor in good health, serving as a healthy control. Sequencing input: memory CD4+ T cells from blood. The rearrangement links TRBV20-1 to TRBJ2-5; D not resolved. CDR3 amino acids: CSAPRAIATETQYF. The CDR3 coding sequence is TGCAGTGCTCCCCGGGCCATCGCCACTGAGACCCAGTACTTC.